The source of this TCR beta chain is a study of T cell changes during pregnancy in multiple sclerosis. This CDR3 is 16 amino acids long. Germline CDR1 is MDHEN and CDR2 is SYDVKM. Losses at the gene ends were 6 bases for V and 2 bases for J; bases not matched to a gene: 8. This clone was detected once. Clones were read by immunoSEQ multiplex PCR, and TCRdb kept only the in-frame ones, dropping some. The profile shows fewer than 85,000 clones, roughly 90% of them singletons. The chain is built from TRBV28 and TRBJ2-7; 12 bases agree with TRBD2. This TCR came from a female donor in good health, enrolled as a control in a pregnancy study. Source: peripheral blood, taken in the first trimester of pregnancy. This CDR3 is CASSPTGLAGTYEQYF. CDR3 coding DNA: TGTGCCAGCAGCCCTACTGGACTAGCGGGGACCTACGAGCAGTACTTC.